This T cell receptor (beta chain) was observed in a study of blood T cell repertoires in COVID-19. The method was immunoSEQ multiplex PCR; TCRdb's version includes in-frame clones alone and lacks a portion of them. The sample carries approximately 65,000 clones, more than 65% recorded once. V gave up 6 bases and J gave up 1 base, with 21 bases separating them. Germline V CDR1 and CDR2: SQVTM, ANQGSEA. CDR3 size: 16 residues. The sequenced sample was peripheral blood. The V call is TRBV29-1, the J call TRBJ1-1; a possible D gene is TRBD1 (6 bases). The receptor was isolated from a woman older than 75 with active or convalescent COVID-19. CDR3 in DNA: TGCAGCGTCCTGACAGGTTCTAATATACGGAACACTGAAGCTTTCTTT. This translates into CSVLTGSNIRNTEAFF. The full variable domain, its missing parts supplied by reference TRBV29-1 and TRBJ1-1, is SAVISQKPSRDICQRGTSLTIQCQVDSQVTMMFWYRQQPGQSLTLIATANQGSEATYESGFVIDKFPISRPNLTFSTLTVSNMSPEDSSIYLCSVLTGSNIRNTEAFFGQGTRLTVV.